These 10 T cell receptor beta chains came from one sample sequenced in a study of response to subunit inactivated influenza vaccine. TCRdb analysed the RT-PCR reads with MiXCR anew, one entry per CDR3 protein. The profile shows hundreds of thousands of distinct CDR3 sequences, 11% of them singletons. This sample was shared with a second study, whose subject was T cells expressing NK-cell markers. That source adds: Beta-chain TCR cDNA was generated via 5'RACE template switching with UMIs.

This sample comprised PBMCs from blood, obtained on the day of vaccination. The receptors originated from a man between 50 and 59 years old who received an inactivated influenza vaccine.

The V gene is TRBV7-2, the J gene TRBJ2-5, with 10 bases lining up with TRBD2. Germline lookup yields CDR1 SGHTA and CDR2 FQGNSA. After removal of 3 bases from V and 7 bases from J, the junction contained 8 bases not matched to a gene. The CDR3 consists of 15 residues. CDR3 amino acids: CASSLQESGRGTQYF. In DNA form, the CDR3 reads TGTGCCAGCAGCTTGCAAGAAAGCGGGAGGGGGACCCAGTACTTC.

The chain joins TRBV4-2 to TRBJ2-3; 8 bases are a match to TRBD2. This CDR3 is 17 amino acids long. V lost 0 bases, J lost 2 bases, and 7 bases stayed unmatched. Germline V gene sequence: CDR1 LGHNA, CDR2 YNFKEQ. Written as DNA, the CDR3 is TGTGCCAGCAGCCAAGATAGAGCGGGGGCCATCACAGATACGCAGTATTTT. It is translated as CASSQDRAGAITDTQYF.

This clonotype was recorded a few times. The gene calls are TRBV19 and TRBJ1-5, with unresolved D. Germline loops: CDR1 LNHDA, CDR2 SQIVND (reference sequence). The CDR3 is made up of 15 amino acids. V was trimmed by 4 bases and J by 0 bases, leaving 10 bases between them. The CDR3 loop reads CASSNEAYSNQPQHF. CDR3 in DNA: TGTGCCAGTAGTAATGAGGCCTATAGCAATCAGCCCCAGCATTTT. The entire variable domain, with the rest obtained from reference TRBV19 and TRBJ1-5, is as follows: DGGITQSPKYLFRKEGQNVTLSCEQNLNHDAMYWYRQDPGQGLRLIYYSQIVNDFQKGDIAEGYSVSREKKESFPLTVTSAQKNPTAFYLCASSNEAYSNQPQHFGDGTRLSIL.

This clonotype was picked up many times. The chain is built from TRBV2 and TRBJ1-1; TRBD1 is a possible D gene (6 bases). V dropped 8 bases and J dropped 4 bases, with 14 bases sitting between them. Per germline, CDR1 SNHLY and CDR2 FYNNEI. The CDR3 contains 13 residues. The CDR3 sequence is CASDWGRATEAFF. CDR3 bases: TGTGCCAGCGATTGGGGGCGCGCCACTGAAGCTTTCTTT.

The chain joins TRBV20-1 to TRBJ2-1; D gene uncertain. This CDR3 comprises 12 residues. The V end was cut by 2 bases, the J end by 7 bases, with 9 bases between. Germline values: CDR1 DFQATT, CDR2 SNEGSKA (reference sequence). The CDR3 loop is CSARRTENEQFF. DNA for the CDR3: TGCAGTGCTAGAAGGACCGAGAATGAGCAGTTCTTC.

This chain uses TRBV10-3 with TRBJ2-3, with D tentatively TRBD2 (5 bases). In germline, CDR1 is ENHRY, CDR2 SYGVKD. This CDR3 spans 14 amino acids. The V end was cut by 6 bases, the J end by 4 bases, with 14 bases between. The DNA of the CDR3 is TGTGCCATCAGCGGGGAGAGGGTCCCAGATACGCAGTATTTT. It translates to CAISGERVPDTQYF.

V and J are TRBV5-1 and TRBJ2-5; 7 positions match TRBD1. Germline V gene sequence: CDR1 SGHRS, CDR2 YFSETQ. J was trimmed by 4 bases and V by 4 bases; bases with no gene match: 10. The CDR3 is 15 amino acids. The CDR3 DNA is TGCGCCAGCAGCACAGAACCACAGGGGCCAGAGACCCAGTACTTC. It is translated as CASSTEPQGPETQYF.

The V call is TRBV12-3 or TRBV12-4, the J call TRBJ1-6; tentative D call: TRBD1 (6 bases). The CDR3 contains 15 residues. V lost 3 bases and J 10 bases, leaving 16 bases between the germline ends. In nucleotides, the CDR3 is TGTGCCAGCAGTTTGGGCACAGGGAAAGGATCACCCCTCCACTTT. Translated: CASSLGTGKGSPLHF.

The chain carries TRBV6-2 or TRBV6-3 and TRBJ2-2; a weak D match, TRBD1 (6 bases). Trimming shortened V by 10 bases and J by 1 base, and 16 bases separated the two germline ends. The CDR3 runs 15 residues. Looked up from germline, CDR1 is MNHEY and CDR2 is SVGEGT. The CDR3 nucleotides read TGTGCCACGGCCTGGGAGACAGGGAACACCGGGGAGCTGTTTTTT. Protein sequence: CATAWETGNTGELFF.

V gene TRBV7-2 combines with J gene TRBJ1-1, with D unclear. The CDR3 is 15 amino acids. The germline V and J ends were trimmed by 6 bases and 4 bases, with 18 bases remaining between them. Germline V gives CDR1 SGHTA, CDR2 FQGNSA. CDR3 DNA: TGTGCCAGCAGTAGTGAAAGGGCTTGGGGCACTGAAGCTTTCTTT. Amino acid sequence: CASSSERAWGTEAFF.